This T cell receptor beta chain was sequenced in a study of cytomegalovirus exposure and HLA in healthy donors. The primer mix had 60 Vbeta and 13 Jbeta primers. Profiling relied on immunoSEQ multiplex PCR, and the TCRdb table lists in-frame clones only, not all of them. The data show 150,000 to 200,000 clones, about 80% seen once. Study-wide findings and caveats: With further analysis later on, most CMV-associated TCR beta chains appeared HLA-restricted.

This CDR3 is built from 15 residues. CDR1 and CDR2 from the germline V gene are MNHNS and SASEGT. With V trimmed by 0 bases and J by 8 bases, 4 bases remained unmatched. On this clone: Its antigen is unknown.

The TCR comes from a woman under 40 in good health and CMV-seropositive. This chain links TRBV6-1 with TRBJ1-4; 9 bases are a match to TRBD1. Material: PBMCs. The CDR3 DNA sequence: TGTGCCAGCAGTGAAGCTAGGACAGGGGCGGAAAAACTGTTTTTT. Translation: CASSEARTGAEKLFF.